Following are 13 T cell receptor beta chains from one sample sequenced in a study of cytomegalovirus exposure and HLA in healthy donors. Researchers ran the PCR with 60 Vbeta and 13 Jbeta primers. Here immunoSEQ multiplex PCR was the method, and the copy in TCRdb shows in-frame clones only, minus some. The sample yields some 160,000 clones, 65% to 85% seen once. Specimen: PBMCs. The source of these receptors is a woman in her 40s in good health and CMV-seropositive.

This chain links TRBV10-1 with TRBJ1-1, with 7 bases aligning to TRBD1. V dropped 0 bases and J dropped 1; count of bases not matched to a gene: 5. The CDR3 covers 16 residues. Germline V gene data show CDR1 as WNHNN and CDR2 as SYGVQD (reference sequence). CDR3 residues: CASSESVGGRNTEAFF. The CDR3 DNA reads TGCGCCAGCAGTGAGTCTGTAGGGGGCCGGAACACTGAAGCTTTCTTT.

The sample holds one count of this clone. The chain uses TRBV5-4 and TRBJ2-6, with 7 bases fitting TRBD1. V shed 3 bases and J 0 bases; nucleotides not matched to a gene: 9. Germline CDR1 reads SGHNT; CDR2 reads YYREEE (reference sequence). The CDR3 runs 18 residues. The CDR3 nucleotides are TGTGCCAGCAGCTCCAACAGGGGAACGACCTCTGGGGCCAACGTCCTGACTTTC. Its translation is CASSSNRGTTSGANVLTF. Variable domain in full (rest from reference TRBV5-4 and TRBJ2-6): ETGVTQSPTHLIKTRGQQVTLRCSSQSGHNTVSWYQQALGQGPQFIFQYYREEENGRGNFPPRFSGLQFPNYSSELNVNALELDDSALYLCASSSNRGTTSGANVLTFGAGSRLTVL.

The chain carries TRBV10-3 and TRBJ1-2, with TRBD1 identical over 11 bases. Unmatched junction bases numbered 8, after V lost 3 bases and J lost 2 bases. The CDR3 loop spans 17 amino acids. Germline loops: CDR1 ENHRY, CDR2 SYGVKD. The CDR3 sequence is CAISDVDRGLRNYGYTF. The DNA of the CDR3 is TGTGCCATCAGTGACGTGGACAGGGGGCTGAGAAACTATGGCTACACCTTC.

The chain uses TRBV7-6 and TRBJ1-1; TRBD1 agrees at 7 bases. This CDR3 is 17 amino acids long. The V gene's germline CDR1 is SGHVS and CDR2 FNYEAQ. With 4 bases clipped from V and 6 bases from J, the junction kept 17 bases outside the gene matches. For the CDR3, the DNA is TGTGCCAGCAGCTCCCTCGGAGGAGGGGGCCGAATATCTGAAGCTTTCTTT. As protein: CASSSLGGGGRISEAFF.

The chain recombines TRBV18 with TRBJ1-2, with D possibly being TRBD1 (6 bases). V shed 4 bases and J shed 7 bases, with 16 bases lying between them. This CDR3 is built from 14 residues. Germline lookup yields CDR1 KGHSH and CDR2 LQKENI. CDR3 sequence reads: CASSLDRNLGGYTF. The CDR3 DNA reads TGTGCCAGCTCACTAGACAGGAACCTGGGTGGCTACACCTTC.

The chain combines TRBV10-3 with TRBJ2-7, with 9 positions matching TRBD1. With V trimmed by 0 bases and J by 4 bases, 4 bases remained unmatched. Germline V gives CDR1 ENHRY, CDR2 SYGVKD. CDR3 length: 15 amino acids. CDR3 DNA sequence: TGTGCCATCAGTGAGTCGAAACAGGGGGCTTACGAGCAGTACTTC. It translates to CAISESKQGAYEQYF.

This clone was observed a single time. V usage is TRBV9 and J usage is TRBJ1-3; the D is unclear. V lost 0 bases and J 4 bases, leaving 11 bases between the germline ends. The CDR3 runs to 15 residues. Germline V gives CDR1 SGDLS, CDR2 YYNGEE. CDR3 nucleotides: TGTGCCAGCAGCGTAGCTGGGTTAGCAGGAAACACCATATATTTT. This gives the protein CASSVAGLAGNTIYF. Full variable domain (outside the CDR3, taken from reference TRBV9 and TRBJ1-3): DSGVTQTPKHLITATGQRVTLRCSPRSGDLSVYWYQQSLDQGLQFLIQYYNGEERAKGNILERFSAQQFPDLHSELNLSSLELGDSALYFCASSVAGLAGNTIYFGEGSWLTVV.

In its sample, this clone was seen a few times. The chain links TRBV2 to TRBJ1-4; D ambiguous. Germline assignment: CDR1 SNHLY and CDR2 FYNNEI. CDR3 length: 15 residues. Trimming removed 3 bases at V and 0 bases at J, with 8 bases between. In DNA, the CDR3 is TGTGCCAGCAGTGACATACTAGCAACTAATGAAAAACTGTTTTTT. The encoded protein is CASSDILATNEKLFF. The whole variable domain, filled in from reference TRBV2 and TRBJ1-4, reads EPEVTQTPSHQVTQMGQEVILRCVPISNHLYFYWYRQILGQKVEFLVSFYNNEISEKSEIFDDQFSVERPDGSNFTLKIRSTKLEDSAMYFCASSDILATNEKLFFGSGTQLSVL.

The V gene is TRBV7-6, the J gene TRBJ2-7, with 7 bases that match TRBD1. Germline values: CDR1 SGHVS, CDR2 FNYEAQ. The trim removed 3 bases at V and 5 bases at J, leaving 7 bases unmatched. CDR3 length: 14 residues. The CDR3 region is CASSFLDRDHEQYF. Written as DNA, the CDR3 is TGTGCCAGCAGCTTTCTCGACAGGGACCACGAGCAGTACTTC.

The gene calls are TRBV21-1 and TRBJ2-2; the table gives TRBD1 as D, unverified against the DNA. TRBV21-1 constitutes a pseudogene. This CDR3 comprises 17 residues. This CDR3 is CASSKLRTGRLTGELFF. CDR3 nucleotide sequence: TGTGCCAGCAGCAAACTCCGTACAGGCAGACTCACCGGGGAGCTGTTTTTT.

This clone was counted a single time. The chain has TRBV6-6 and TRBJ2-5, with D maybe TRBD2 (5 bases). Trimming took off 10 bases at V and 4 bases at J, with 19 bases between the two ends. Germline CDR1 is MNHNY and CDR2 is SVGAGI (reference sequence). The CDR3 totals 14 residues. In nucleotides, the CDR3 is TGTGCCACCCAACAGTACTCTCGGGGAGAGACCCAGTACTTC. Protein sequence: CATQQYSRGETQYF.

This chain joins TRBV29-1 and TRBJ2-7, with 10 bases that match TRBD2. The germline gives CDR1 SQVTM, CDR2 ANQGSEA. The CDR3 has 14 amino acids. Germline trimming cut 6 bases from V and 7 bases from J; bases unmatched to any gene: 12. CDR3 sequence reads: CSVATSGDLGEQYF. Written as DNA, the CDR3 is TGCAGCGTAGCCACTAGCGGGGATCTAGGAGAGCAGTACTTC.

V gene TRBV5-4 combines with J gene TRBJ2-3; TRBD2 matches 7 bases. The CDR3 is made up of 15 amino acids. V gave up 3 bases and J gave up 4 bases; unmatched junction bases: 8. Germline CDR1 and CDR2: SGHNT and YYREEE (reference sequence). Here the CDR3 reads CASSSGLQRADTQYF. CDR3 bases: TGTGCCAGCAGCTCGGGACTACAGAGGGCAGATACGCAGTATTTT.